This T cell receptor (beta chain) was identified during a study of OX40 agonist ivuxolimab in advanced cancers. The germline V gene has CDR1 MNHEY and CDR2 SVGAGI. Trimming removed 8 bases from V and 0 bases from J, with 10 bases in between. There are 14 residues in the CDR3. Repertoires were generated with immunoSEQ multiplex PCR, while TCRdb's copy carries only in-frame clones and drops some. The table lists 55,000 to 65,000 clones, around 84% of them singletons. The chain employs TRBV6-5 and TRBJ1-4; weak D call: TRBD1 (5 bases). This specimen was CD4+ or CD8+ T cells sorted from blood, taken in a trial of the OX40 agonist ivuxolimab. This receptor was obtained from an adult with an advanced solid tumor such as melanoma, head and neck, liver or kidney cancer. The CDR3 DNA reads as TGTGCCAGCGCCGACAGCTCAACTAATGAAAAACTGTTTTTT. This codes for CASADSSTNEKLFF.